This record covers a single TCR beta chain. The protocol was immunoSEQ multiplex PCR, while the TCRdb copy is restricted to in-frame clones and leaves out a portion. The sample holds about 40,000 clones, approximately 90% seen once. The CDR3 loop spans 13 amino acids. V lost 4 bases and J lost 3, with 8 bases in between. Germline V gives CDR1 SGHNT, CDR2 YYREEE (reference sequence). This record comes from a study of OX40 agonist ivuxolimab in advanced cancers. The clonotype comes from an adult with an advanced solid tumor such as melanoma, head and neck, liver or kidney cancer. The rearrangement links TRBV5-4 to TRBJ2-1; TRBD2 is a possible D gene (5 bases). The specimen comprised CD4+ or CD8+ T cells sorted from blood, sampled in a trial of the OX40 agonist ivuxolimab. The CDR3 reads CASSGTSYNEQFF. The CDR3 nucleotides are TGTGCCAGCAGCGGAACTAGCTACAATGAGCAGTTCTTC.